The 20 T cell receptor beta chains below all came from one sample that was sequenced in a study of cytomegalovirus exposure and HLA in healthy donors. The PCR employed 60 Vbeta primers together with 13 Jbeta primers. Assay: immunoSEQ multiplex PCR; the TCRdb copy retains only in-frame clones and omits some. This table holds under 150,000 clones. The sample consisted of PBMCs. The receptors were gathered from a man aged 35 to 55 in good health and CMV-seronegative.

The chain combines TRBV7-6 with TRBJ2-7, with 13 bases that match TRBD2. This CDR3 region has 15 residues. The V segment lost 5 bases and the J segment 6 bases; nucleotides outside the gene matches: 7. Germline CDR1 is SGHVS and CDR2 is FNYEAQ. The CDR3 region is CASSIGLAGAGEQYF. The CDR3 DNA reads TGTGCCAGCAGCATCGGACTAGCGGGGGCCGGCGAGCAGTACTTC.

This chain connects TRBV2 to TRBJ1-4, with TRBD1 matching 9 bases. CDR1 SNHLY and CDR2 FYNNEI come from the germline V gene. V trimming: 4 bases; J trimming: 7 bases; junction bases outside the gene matches: 7. The CDR3 has 15 amino acids. In DNA form, the CDR3 reads TGTGCCAGCAGTGGGGAACAGGGGGCGAGTGAAAAACTGTTTTTT. It translates to CASSGEQGASEKLFF.

The V call is TRBV5-1, the J call TRBJ1-1; TRBD1 agrees at 8 bases. After removal of 5 bases from V and 1 base from J, the junction contained 7 bases not matched to a gene. This CDR3 is built from 15 residues. Germline CDR1 and CDR2: SGHRS and YFSETQ. CDR3 protein: CASSTGGFGNTEAFF. Written as DNA, the CDR3 is TGCGCCAGCAGTACAGGGGGTTTCGGGAACACTGAAGCTTTCTTT. Full variable domain (rest looked up from reference TRBV5-1 and TRBJ1-1): KAGVTQTPRYLIKTRGQQVTLSCSPISGHRSVSWYQQTPGQGLQFLFEYFSETQRNKGNFPGRFSGRQFSNSRSEMNVSTLELGDSALYLCASSTGGFGNTEAFFGQGTRLTVV.

The rearrangement links TRBV5-6 to TRBJ2-1; D gene unclear. V was shortened by 3 bases and J by 4 bases, with 5 bases between the two germline ends. In germline, CDR1 is SGHDT, CDR2 YYEEEE. The CDR3 extends over 12 amino acids. The CDR3 sequence: CASSSTYNEQFF. The CDR3 nucleotides read TGTGCCAGCAGCTCCACTTACAATGAGCAGTTCTTC.

V usage is TRBV28 and J usage is TRBJ1-5, with a weak D call TRBD1 (5 bases). The CDR3 is 17 residues long. V was trimmed by 6 bases and J by 2 bases, leaving 20 bases between them. CDR1 MDHEN and CDR2 SYDVKM come from the germline V gene. The CDR3 nucleotides are TGTGCCAGCAGGCCATCGGGTACCTGGGGCCGCAATCAGCCCCAGCATTTT. It is translated as CASRPSGTWGRNQPQHF. Full variable domain (outside the CDR3, taken from reference TRBV28 and TRBJ1-5): DVKVTQSSRYLVKRTGEKVFLECVQDMDHENMFWYRQDPGLGLRLIYFSYDVKMKEKGDIPEGYSVSREKKERFSLILESASTNQTSMYLCASRPSGTWGRNQPQHFGDGTRLSIL.

The J gene is TRBJ2-2, the V gene TRBV19, with TRBD1 identical over 8 bases. Germline assignment: CDR1 LNHDA and CDR2 SQIVND (reference sequence). The trim removed 7 bases at V and 1 base at J, leaving 5 bases unmatched. This CDR3 has 15 amino acids. CDR3 sequence: CASTSGQGNTGELFF. CDR3 DNA sequence: TGTGCCAGTACCTCCGGACAGGGGAACACCGGGGAGCTGTTTTTT.

The chain employs TRBV6-5 and TRBJ1-6; D is uncertain. The CDR3 is 12 amino acids. CDR1 MNHEY and CDR2 SVGAGI come from the germline V gene. V was trimmed by 6 bases and J by 7 bases, leaving 7 bases between them. The CDR3, as DNA: TGTGCCAGCAGCGCGAGGAATTCACCCCTCCACTTT. Translating it yields CASSARNSPLHF.

The chain couples TRBV10-3 to TRBJ2-7, with D perhaps TRBD2 (6 bases). The CDR3 contains 18 residues. CDR1 is ENHRY, CDR2 SYGVKD, per germline. V dropped 3 bases and J dropped 3 bases, with 24 bases sitting between them. CDR3 in DNA: TGTGCCATCAGTGACGGTGCGATAAGTTCCGGGAGCCACTACGAGCAGTACTTC. Its translation: CAISDGAISSGSHYEQYF.

The V and J genes are TRBV7-6 and TRBJ2-3, with TRBD2 matching 9 bases. Trimming at V came to 3 bases and at J to 2 bases, leaving 3 bases not matched to a gene. The CDR3 length is 15 residues. CDR1 and CDR2 (germline): SGHVS, FNYEAQ. In DNA, the CDR3 is TGTGCCAGCAGCTTTGGCGGGGGGGACACAGATACGCAGTATTTT. This sequence encodes CASSFGGGDTDTQYF.

The V call is TRBV7-9, the J call TRBJ1-2; tentatively, D is TRBD1 (6 bases). Germline lookup yields CDR1 SEHNR and CDR2 FQNEAQ (reference sequence). The CDR3 has 13 amino acids. Trimming pared 1 base from V and 8 bases from J, leaving 11 bases between. The CDR3 DNA is TGTGCCAGCAGCTTAGATGGGGGCTGGGGCTACACCTTC. As protein: CASSLDGGWGYTF. The full variable domain, in which reference TRBV7-9 and TRBJ1-2 provide the parts outside the CDR3, is DTGVSQNPRHKITKRGQNVTFRCDPISEHNRLYWYRQTLGQGPEFLTYFQNEAQLEKSRLLSDRFSAERPKGSFSTLEIQRTEQGDSAMYLCASSLDGGWGYTFGSGTRLTVV.

The chain uses TRBV5-4 and TRBJ2-2; 10 bases map to TRBD1. This CDR3 comprises 17 residues. Germline-derived CDR1 and CDR2 are SGHNT and YYREEE (reference sequence). Trimming at V came to 4 bases and at J to 7 bases, leaving 13 bases not matched to a gene. CDR3 in amino acids: CASSRGGGQGMDGELFF. The DNA for the CDR3 is TGTGCCAGCAGCCGGGGTGGGGGACAGGGGATGGACGGGGAGCTGTTTTTT. Complete variable domain (other parts from reference TRBV5-4 and TRBJ2-2): ETGVTQSPTHLIKTRGQQVTLRCSSQSGHNTVSWYQQALGQGPQFIFQYYREEENGRGNFPPRFSGLQFPNYSSELNVNALELDDSALYLCASSRGGGQGMDGELFFGEGSRLTVL.

CDR3 in DNA: TGTGCCAGCAGCGCCGGGACTAGCGGGGCCGATGAGCAGTTCTTC. Translating it yields CASSAGTSGADEQFF. V gene TRBV6-5 combines with J gene TRBJ2-1, with 13 positions matching TRBD2. CDR3 size: 15 residues. Germline values: CDR1 MNHEY, CDR2 SVGAGI. J lost 8 bases, V lost 6 bases, and 7 bases had no gene match.

The chain uses TRBV5-1 and TRBJ2-5, with TRBD1 identical over 7 bases. Per the germline V gene, CDR1 is SGHRS and CDR2 is YFSETQ. The trim removed 5 bases at V and 2 bases at J, leaving 9 bases unmatched. The CDR3 is made up of 15 amino acids. The CDR3, as DNA: TGCGCCAGCAGTCCCCCCTCGGGACAGCAAGAGACCCAGTACTTC. Protein: CASSPPSGQQETQYF. The full variable domain, completed using reference TRBV5-1 and TRBJ2-5, is KAGVTQTPRYLIKTRGQQVTLSCSPISGHRSVSWYQQTPGQGLQFLFEYFSETQRNKGNFPGRFSGRQFSNSRSEMNVSTLELGDSALYLCASSPPSGQQETQYFGPGTRLLVL.

The J gene is TRBJ2-7, the V gene TRBV7-2, with D unclear. The CDR3 is made up of 15 amino acids. V was shortened by 5 bases and J by 3 bases, with 17 bases between the two germline ends. CDR1 and CDR2 (germline): SGHTA, FQGNSA. The CDR3 region has the DNA TGTGCCAGCAGCGCGACGGCTAACAGCTACTACGAGCAGTACTTC. This encodes CASSATANSYYEQYF.

The chain joins TRBV9 to TRBJ1-2; 7 bases are a match to TRBD1. After removal of 4 bases from V and 14 bases from J, the junction contained 11 bases not matched to a gene. CDR3 length: 12 amino acids. The germline V gene has CDR1 SGDLS and CDR2 YYNGEE. Written as DNA, the CDR3 is TGTGCCAGCAGCTCACCCCCGGGACAGACAACCTTC. It codes for CASSSPPGQTTF.

This chain uses TRBV5-1 with TRBJ2-5; D is possibly TRBD2 (7 bases). V was cut by 7 bases and J by 5 bases, with 15 bases left in between. This CDR3 is built from 13 residues. Germline V gene data show CDR1 as SGHRS and CDR2 as YFSETQ. CDR3 in amino acids: CASDRGAGETQYF. CDR3 sequence (DNA): TGCGCCAGCGACCGGGGGGCGGGGGAGACCCAGTACTTC.

The chain combines TRBV7-9 with TRBJ1-4; unclear D gene. This CDR3 has 16 residues. Germline V CDR1 and CDR2: SEHNR, FQNEAQ (reference sequence). The germline V and J ends were trimmed by 4 bases and 2 bases, with 14 bases remaining between them. The CDR3 spells CASSWSGRRTNEKLFF. CDR3 nucleotides: TGTGCCAGCAGCTGGTCCGGACGGAGGACTAATGAAAAACTGTTTTTT.

V is TRBV28 and J is TRBJ1-6, with TRBD1 as a possible D gene (5 bases). Looked up from germline, CDR1 is MDHEN and CDR2 is SYDVKM. Trimming cost V 6 bases and J 7 bases, with 7 bases left between them. This CDR3 has 12 residues. CDR3 nucleotide sequence: TGTGCCAGCAGACGGGGGAATTCACCCCTCCACTTT. Amino acids: CASRRGNSPLHF.

The V and J genes are TRBV7-2 and TRBJ2-1; 11 bases align to TRBD2. Germline values: CDR1 SGHTA, CDR2 FQGNSA. The CDR3 has 17 residues. V gave up 5 bases and J gave up 4 bases; unmatched junction bases: 10. CDR3: CASSPRYGTSGYNEQFF. The CDR3 DNA reads TGTGCCAGCAGCCCGAGATATGGGACTAGCGGATACAATGAGCAGTTCTTC.

The chain is built from TRBV6-1 and TRBJ2-3; D possibly corresponds to TRBD2 (6 bases). The germline V gene encodes CDR1 MNHNS and CDR2 SASEGT. The V end lost 8 bases, the J end lost 9 bases, and 15 bases lay between the germline ends. CDR3 size: 12 residues. DNA of the CDR3: TGTGCCAGCGGAGGCATGGGGGGAACGCAGTATTTT. Residues: CASGGMGGTQYF.